This T cell receptor (beta chain) was captured in a study of blood T cell repertoires in COVID-19. For the study at large: Donors in the United States, Italy and Spain gave samples during acute or convalescent COVID-19. Sample material is recorded as cDNA or gDNA derived from T cells, B-cell-depleted T cells, or PBMCs.

In the original workflow: Quantification of nucleated cells was approximated via reference gene primer amplification. Assay used: immunoSEQ multiplex PCR; TCRdb lists only in-frame clones, some missing. That table is the source of V, J and clone size, and D and trimming were worked out from the DNA. The data show more than 200,000 clones, with 81% seen just once and approximately 7.9% held by the top ten. The CDR3 is 12 amino acids. CDR1 and CDR2 (germline): MNHEY, SVGAGI. V lost 10 bases to trimming and J lost 2 bases, with 12 bases between them. What was sequenced was peripheral blood. The sequence was obtained from a woman aged 80 or over with acute or convalescent COVID-19. This sequence joins TRBV6-5 and TRBJ2-7, with D maybe TRBD1 (6 bases). The CDR3 DNA is TGTGCCACCGGCCGGGACACCTACGAGCAGTACTTC. Amino acid sequence: CATGRDTYEQYF.